In this sample, the clone carrying this T cell receptor (beta chain) turned up once. These data are taken from a study of T cells in Graves' hyperthyroidism and ophthalmopathy. The source of the PBMCs was 8.5 to 10 ml of fresh peripheral blood. CDR3 length: 18 amino acids. Germline V gene data show CDR1 as SGHTA and CDR2 as FQGTGA. V lost 4 bases and J 3 bases, leaving 23 bases between the germline ends. RNA transcripts served as the template for amplifying TCR beta CDR3 regions. HTBI primers were the set used in a first-round RT-PCR of the TCR CDR3. TCRdb processed the multiplex PCR reads anew with MiXCR; each CDR3 protein has one entry. Among roughly 200,000 distinct CDR3 sequences, 15% to 20% were seen once, and the ten largest hold about 45%.

Sequencing was done on a sample of blood. V and J are TRBV7-3 and TRBJ2-3; no clear D gene. The clonotype comes from a man aged 35 to 55 with Graves' hyperthyroidism. The CDR3 DNA is TGTGCCAGCAGCTCGCCCCCTGGAGCGCACCCAGGTACAGATACGCAGTATTTT. As protein: CASSSPPGAHPGTDTQYF.